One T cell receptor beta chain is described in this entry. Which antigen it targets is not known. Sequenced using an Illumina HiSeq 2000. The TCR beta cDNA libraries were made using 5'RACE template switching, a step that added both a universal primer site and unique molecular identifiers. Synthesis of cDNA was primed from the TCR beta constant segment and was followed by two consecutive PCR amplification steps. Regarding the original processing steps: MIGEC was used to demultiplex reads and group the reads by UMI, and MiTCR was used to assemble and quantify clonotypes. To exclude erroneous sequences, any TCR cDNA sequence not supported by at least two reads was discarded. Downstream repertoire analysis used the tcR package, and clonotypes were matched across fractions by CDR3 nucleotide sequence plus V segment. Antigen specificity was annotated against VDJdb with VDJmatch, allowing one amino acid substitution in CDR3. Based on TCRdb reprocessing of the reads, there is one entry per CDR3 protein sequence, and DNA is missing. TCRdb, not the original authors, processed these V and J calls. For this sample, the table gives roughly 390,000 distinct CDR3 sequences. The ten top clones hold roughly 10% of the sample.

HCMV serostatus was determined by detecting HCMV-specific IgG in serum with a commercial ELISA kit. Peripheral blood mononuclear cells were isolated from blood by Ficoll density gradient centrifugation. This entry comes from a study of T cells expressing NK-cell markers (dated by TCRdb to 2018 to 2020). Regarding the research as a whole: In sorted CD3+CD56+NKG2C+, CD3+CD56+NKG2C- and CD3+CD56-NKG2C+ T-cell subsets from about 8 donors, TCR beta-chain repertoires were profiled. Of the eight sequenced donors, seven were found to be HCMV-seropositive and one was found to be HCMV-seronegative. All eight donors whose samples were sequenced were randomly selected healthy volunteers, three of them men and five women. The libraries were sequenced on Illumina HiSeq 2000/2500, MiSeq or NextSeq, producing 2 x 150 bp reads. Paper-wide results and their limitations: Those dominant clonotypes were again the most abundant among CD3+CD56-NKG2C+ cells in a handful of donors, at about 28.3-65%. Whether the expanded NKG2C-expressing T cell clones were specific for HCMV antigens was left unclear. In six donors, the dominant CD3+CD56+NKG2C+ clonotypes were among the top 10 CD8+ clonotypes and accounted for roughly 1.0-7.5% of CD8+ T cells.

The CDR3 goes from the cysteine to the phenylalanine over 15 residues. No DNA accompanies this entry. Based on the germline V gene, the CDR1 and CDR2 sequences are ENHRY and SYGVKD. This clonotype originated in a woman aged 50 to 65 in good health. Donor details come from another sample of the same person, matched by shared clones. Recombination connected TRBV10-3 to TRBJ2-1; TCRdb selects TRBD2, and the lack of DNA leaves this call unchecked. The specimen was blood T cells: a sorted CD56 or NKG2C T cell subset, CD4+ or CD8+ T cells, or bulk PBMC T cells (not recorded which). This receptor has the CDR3 CATGLAGGSRNEQFF.